The 21 T cell receptor beta chains given below trace back to one sample, sequenced in a study of beta chain features in type 1 diabetes. cDNA synthesis used the whole RNA isolate, giving expressed TCRB sequences. Using immunoSEQ multiplex PCR, the repertoire was profiled, and TCRdb retains in-frame clones only, with some absent. The sample yields hundreds of thousands of clones, 15% to 18% seen once. Material for sequencing was naive CD4+ T cells from blood. The receptors stem from a man aged 18-30 years in good health.

The chain has TRBV18 and TRBJ2-5; maybe TRBD2 (7 bases). Trimming cost V 1 base and J 2 bases, with 8 bases left between them. The CDR3 loop spans 14 amino acids. CDR1 is KGHSH and CDR2 is LQKENI in the germline V gene. CDR3 DNA sequence: TGTGCCAGCTCACCACAGGGGGGGCAAGAGACCCAGTACTTC. Amino acid sequence: CASSPQGGQETQYF.

This clone was seen a few times. The chain carries TRBV7-9 and TRBJ2-7; TRBD2 matches at 10 bases. The V segment lost 2 bases and the J segment 5 bases; nucleotides outside the gene matches: 6. The CDR3 covers 15 residues. Per the germline V gene, CDR1 is SEHNR and CDR2 is FQNEAQ (reference sequence). CDR3 DNA sequence: TGTGCCAGCAGCTTAAAGGGACTAGCGCTCGACGAGCAGTACTTC. Translation gives CASSLKGLALDEQYF.

The chain employs TRBV5-1 and TRBJ2-4; 8 bases map to TRBD1. CDR1 and CDR2 (germline): SGHRS, YFSETQ. The CDR3 extends over 13 amino acids. The trim removed 3 bases at V and 9 bases at J, leaving 5 bases unmatched. CDR3 region: CASSSQGAGIQYF. Here the CDR3 DNA reads TGCGCCAGCAGCTCCCAGGGGGCAGGCATTCAGTACTTC.

V is TRBV4-1 and J is TRBJ2-5; maybe TRBD1 (5 bases). Germline CDR1 MGHRA, CDR2 YSYEKL. V lost 4 bases, J lost 5 bases, and 17 bases lay in between. The CDR3 is 15 residues long. The CDR3 loop is CASSPGRVRLETQYF. CDR3 coding DNA: TGCGCCAGCAGCCCGGGCAGGGTACGACTGGAGACCCAGTACTTC.

V usage is TRBV10-3 and J usage is TRBJ2-2; D possibly corresponds to TRBD1 (6 bases). From germline, CDR1 is ENHRY and CDR2 SYGVKD. V was shortened by 4 bases and J by 0 bases, with 12 bases between the two germline ends. The CDR3 has 16 amino acids. The CDR3 loop is CAISGGRYSNTGELFF. CDR3 coding DNA: TGTGCCATCAGTGGGGGGCGGTACTCGAACACCGGGGAGCTGTTTTTT.

The chain couples TRBV5-1 to TRBJ2-5; maybe TRBD2 (5 bases). This CDR3 region has 15 residues. In germline, CDR1 is SGHRS, CDR2 YFSETQ. V gave up 4 bases and J gave up 2 bases, with 15 bases separating them. This CDR3 is CASSLSVGDQETQYF. The CDR3 DNA follows: TGCGCCAGCAGCCTTTCGGTCGGGGATCAAGAGACCCAGTACTTC. Full variable domain (rest looked up from reference TRBV5-1 and TRBJ2-5): KAGVTQTPRYLIKTRGQQVTLSCSPISGHRSVSWYQQTPGQGLQFLFEYFSETQRNKGNFPGRFSGRQFSNSRSEMNVSTLELGDSALYLCASSLSVGDQETQYFGPGTRLLVL.

CDR3 nucleotides: TGTGCCAGTAGGTGGACAGGGGCCACCGGGGAGCTGTTTTTT. This codes for CASRWTGATGELFF. This chain uses TRBV19 with TRBJ2-2, with TRBD1 identical over 9 bases. CDR3 size: 14 residues. V lost 6 bases to trimming and J lost 4 bases; unmatched junction nucleotides: 3. Germline V gene sequence: CDR1 LNHDA, CDR2 SQIVND (reference sequence).

The chain couples TRBV10-3 to TRBJ2-1; D may be TRBD2 (6 bases). The germline gives CDR1 ENHRY, CDR2 SYGVKD. The CDR3 runs to 14 residues. V lost 4 bases to trimming and J lost 0 bases, with 7 bases between them. CDR3 sequence (DNA): TGTGCCATCAGTGGGGGGGACTCCTACAATGAGCAGTTCTTC. Amino acid sequence: CAISGGDSYNEQFF.

Only a few counts were recorded for this clone. The genes are TRBV5-1 and TRBJ2-1; no firm D call. The germline CDR1 and CDR2 sequences are SGHRS and YFSETQ. V gave up 2 bases and J gave up 3 bases, with 12 bases separating them. This CDR3 has 15 amino acids. CDR3 protein: CASSFANWDYNEQFF. CDR3 nucleotides: TGCGCCAGCAGCTTCGCAAACTGGGACTACAATGAGCAGTTCTTC.

This clone has more than one count but fewer than ten. This chain joins TRBV9 and TRBJ2-1, with TRBD1 identical over 7 bases. Germline V gene data show CDR1 as SGDLS and CDR2 as YYNGEE. V gave up 2 bases and J gave up 0 bases; unmatched junction bases: 14. The CDR3 totals 19 residues. The CDR3 nucleotides are TGTGCCAGCAGCGTCGCCGGGACAGCGAGAGCCAGCTCCTACAATGAGCAGTTCTTC. It codes for CASSVAGTARASSYNEQFF.

This clone was counted a few times. For the CDR3, the DNA is TGTGCCAGCAGCCGAGAGACAGGGCGGCAATCACCCCTCCACTTT. Its protein is CASSRETGRQSPLHF. This rearrangement joins TRBV7-9 to TRBJ1-6; 7 positions match TRBD1. With 5 bases clipped from V and 10 bases from J, the junction kept 11 bases outside the gene matches. The CDR3 loop spans 15 amino acids. Germline CDR1 is SEHNR and CDR2 is FQNEAQ (reference sequence).

V gene TRBV6-6 combines with J gene TRBJ2-1; 7 positions agree with TRBD1. In germline, CDR1 is MNHNY, CDR2 SVGAGI (reference sequence). The junction had 6 bases not matched to a gene; V was cut back by 6 bases and J by 7 bases. This CDR3 spans 13 amino acids. The DNA for the CDR3 is TGTGCCAGCAGGGACAGGTCGGGGAATGAGCAGTTCTTC. This sequence encodes CASRDRSGNEQFF.

The chain has TRBV28 and TRBJ2-7, with a weak D call TRBD2 (7 bases). The CDR3 is made up of 15 amino acids. The V gene's germline CDR1 is MDHEN and CDR2 SYDVKM. Trimming took off 4 bases at V and 7 bases at J, with 20 bases between the two ends. The CDR3, as DNA: TGTGCCAGCAGTTACCCAAACGGGGGGCGGTGGGAGCAGTACTTC. Translating it yields CASSYPNGGRWEQYF.

The V and J genes are TRBV7-2 and TRBJ1-2, with D possibly TRBD1 on 6 matching bases. The germline gives CDR1 SGHTA, CDR2 FQGNSA. The CDR3 covers 15 residues. Deletions cut 6 bases from V and 7 bases from J, with 21 bases between. The CDR3 region is CASRPLQGISSGYTF. CDR3 bases: TGTGCCAGCAGACCCTTACAGGGCATAAGCTCTGGCTACACCTTC.

This clone was counted only a few times. The CDR3 sequence: CASSPLRDRNLYGYTF. The CDR3 DNA sequence: TGTGCCAGCAGCCCCCTCCGAGACAGAAACCTCTATGGCTACACCTTC. This sequence joins TRBV7-9 and TRBJ1-2, with D perhaps matching TRBD1 (5 bases). The V gene lost 5 bases and the J gene lost 4 bases, with 20 bases spanning the gap. The CDR3 spans 16 residues. Germline-derived CDR1 and CDR2 are SEHNR and FQNEAQ (reference sequence).

This clone has only a few counts. J is TRBJ2-3 and V is TRBV5-1, with TRBD2 matching 15 bases. V dropped 2 bases and J dropped 2; count of bases not matched to a gene: 6. The germline gives CDR1 SGHRS, CDR2 YFSETQ. This CDR3 region has 18 residues. CDR3 sequence: CASSFTGTSGRSTDTQYF. CDR3 coding DNA: TGCGCCAGCAGCTTTACCGGGACTAGCGGGAGGTCCACAGATACGCAGTATTTT.

This clone was detected only a few times. V usage is TRBV9 and J usage is TRBJ1-1; the D is unclear. The germline CDR1 and CDR2 sequences are SGDLS and YYNGEE. The CDR3 spans 14 residues. V shed 0 bases and J shed 0 bases, with 6 bases lying between them. CDR3 protein: CASSVAAMNTEAFF. CDR3 DNA sequence: TGTGCCAGCAGCGTAGCGGCCATGAACACTGAAGCTTTCTTT. The full variable domain, rest sourced from reference TRBV9 and TRBJ1-1, is DSGVTQTPKHLITATGQRVTLRCSPRSGDLSVYWYQQSLDQGLQFLIQYYNGEERAKGNILERFSAQQFPDLHSELNLSSLELGDSALYFCASSVAAMNTEAFFGQGTRLTVV.

This clone was seen a few times. The gene calls are TRBV7-9 and TRBJ2-7; D possibly corresponds to TRBD1 (6 bases). Germline V gene data show CDR1 as SEHNR and CDR2 as FQNEAQ (reference sequence). Trimming pared 4 bases from V and 2 bases from J, leaving 15 bases between. There are 15 residues in the CDR3. For the CDR3, the DNA is TGTGCCAGCAGCTCCGGACAGATCCCAACCTACGAGCAGTACTTC. Its translation is CASSSGQIPTYEQYF.

The rearrangement uses TRBV9 and TRBJ2-5, with 12 positions matching TRBD2. This CDR3 is built from 16 residues. The germline V gene has CDR1 SGDLS and CDR2 YYNGEE. The ends lost 4 bases at V and 5 bases at J; junction bases unmatched: 9. The DNA for the CDR3 is TGTGCCAGCAGCCCCTACTCGACTAGCGGGAGTGAGACCCAGTACTTC. Residues: CASSPYSTSGSETQYF.

This clone has only a few counts. The chain combines TRBV29-1 with TRBJ2-5; possible D gene TRBD1, 11 bases. The J call is uncertain, as TRBJ2-7 better fits the DNA end. The CDR3 totals 18 residues. Looked up from germline, CDR1 is SQVTM and CDR2 is ANQGSEA. The CDR3 here is CSVPGQGARASGGTEQYF. In DNA form, the CDR3 reads TGCAGCGTACCTGGACAGGGGGCAAGGGCTAGCGGGGGTACCGAGCAGTACTTC.

The chain combines TRBV28 with TRBJ1-1; maybe TRBD1 (6 bases). Per the germline V gene, CDR1 is MDHEN and CDR2 is SYDVKM. With 8 bases removed from V and 10 bases from J, the gap between germline ends came to 20 bases. This CDR3 spans 13 amino acids. CDR3 sequence reads: CASRPGQGIPAFF. Written as DNA, the CDR3 is TGTGCCAGCCGTCCCGGCCAGGGGATTCCAGCTTTCTTT.